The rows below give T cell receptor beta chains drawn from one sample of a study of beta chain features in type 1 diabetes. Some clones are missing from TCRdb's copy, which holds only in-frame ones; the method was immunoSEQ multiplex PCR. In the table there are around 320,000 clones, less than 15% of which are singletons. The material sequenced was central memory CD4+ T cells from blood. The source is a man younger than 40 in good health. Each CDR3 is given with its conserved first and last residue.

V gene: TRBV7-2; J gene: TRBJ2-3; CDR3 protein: CASSLAAGTATDTQYF
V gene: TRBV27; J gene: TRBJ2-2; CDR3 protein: CASSLRLAVNTGELFF
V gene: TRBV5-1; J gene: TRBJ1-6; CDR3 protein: CASSTDGNYNSPLHF
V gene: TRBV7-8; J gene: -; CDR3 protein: CASSLARDFEQYF
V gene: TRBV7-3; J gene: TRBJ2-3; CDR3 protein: CASSSLGSTDTQYF
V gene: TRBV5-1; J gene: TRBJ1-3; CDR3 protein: CASSLDLRGSSGNTIYF
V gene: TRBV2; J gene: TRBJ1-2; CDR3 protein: CASSEVGAANYGYTF
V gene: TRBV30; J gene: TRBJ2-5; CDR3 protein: CAWSVSGGETQYF
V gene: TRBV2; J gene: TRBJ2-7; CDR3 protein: CAAVTLLSYEQYF
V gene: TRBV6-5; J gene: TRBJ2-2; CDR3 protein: CASNPRSTGELFF
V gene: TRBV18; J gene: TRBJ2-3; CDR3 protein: CASSPLPGTDTQYF
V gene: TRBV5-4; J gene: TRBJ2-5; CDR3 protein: CASSSERETQYF
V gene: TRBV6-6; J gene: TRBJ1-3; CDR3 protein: CASKRGFSGNTIYF
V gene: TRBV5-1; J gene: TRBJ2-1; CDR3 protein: CASSITLGGHNEQFF
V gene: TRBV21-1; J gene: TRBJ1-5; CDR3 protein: CASSKVSVRGGQPQHF
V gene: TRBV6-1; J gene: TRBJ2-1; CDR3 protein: CASSERPGLAPNEQFF
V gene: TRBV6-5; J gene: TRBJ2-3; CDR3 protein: CASRATAGAQYF
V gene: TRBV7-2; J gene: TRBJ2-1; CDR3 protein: CASSLMGPEFF
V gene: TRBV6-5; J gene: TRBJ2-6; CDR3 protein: CASSNSGANVLTF
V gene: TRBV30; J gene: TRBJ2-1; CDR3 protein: CAWSPIDNEQFF
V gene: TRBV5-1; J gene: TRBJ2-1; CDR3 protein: CASSLAGGNNEQFF
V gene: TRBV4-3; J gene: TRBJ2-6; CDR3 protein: CASSLEPSGANVLTF
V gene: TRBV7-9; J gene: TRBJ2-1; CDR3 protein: CASSLGGALNNEQFF
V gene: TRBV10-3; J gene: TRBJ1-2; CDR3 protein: CAISGVTPNYGYTF
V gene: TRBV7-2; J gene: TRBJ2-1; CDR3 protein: CASSLALDLHEQFF
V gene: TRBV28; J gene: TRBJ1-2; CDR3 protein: CASRIGGQGGYTF
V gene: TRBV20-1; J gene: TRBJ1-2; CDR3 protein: CSASTGNGYTF
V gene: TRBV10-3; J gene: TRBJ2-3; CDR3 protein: CASRGGSTDTQYF
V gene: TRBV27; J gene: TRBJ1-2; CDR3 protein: CASSLSQGLSYTF
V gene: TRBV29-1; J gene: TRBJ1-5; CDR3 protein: CSVKDSNQPQHF
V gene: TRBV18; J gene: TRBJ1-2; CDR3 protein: CASSPSVDRGQGYTF
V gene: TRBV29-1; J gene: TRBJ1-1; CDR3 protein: CSVTQNTEAFF
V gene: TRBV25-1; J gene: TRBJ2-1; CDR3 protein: CASSVPGLANEQFF
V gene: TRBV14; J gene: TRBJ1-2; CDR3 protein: CASSRSQGAYGYTF
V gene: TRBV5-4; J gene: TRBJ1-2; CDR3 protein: CASSLAGDRGGDGYTF
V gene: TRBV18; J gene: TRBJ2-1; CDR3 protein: CASSPPREQGTYNEQFF
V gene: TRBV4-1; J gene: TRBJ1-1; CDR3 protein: CASSQDAHAQAFF
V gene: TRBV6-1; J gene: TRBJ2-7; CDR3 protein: CASSRPISYEQYF
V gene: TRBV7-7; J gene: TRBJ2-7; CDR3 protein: CARGTDLAEQYF
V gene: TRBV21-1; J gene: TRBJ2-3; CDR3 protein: CASSKAGGPGDTQYF
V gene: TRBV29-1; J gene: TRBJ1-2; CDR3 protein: CSVVQGNYGYTF
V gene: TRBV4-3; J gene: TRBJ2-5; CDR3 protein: CASSQDRQETQYF
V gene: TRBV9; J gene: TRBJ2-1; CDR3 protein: CASSLDREQFF
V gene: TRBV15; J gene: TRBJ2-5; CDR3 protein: CATKEGPAGLGETQYF
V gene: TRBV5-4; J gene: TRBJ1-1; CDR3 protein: CASSPRQGPNTEAFF
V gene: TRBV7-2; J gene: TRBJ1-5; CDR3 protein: CASSFFGAANQPQHF
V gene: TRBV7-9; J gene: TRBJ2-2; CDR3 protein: CASSLAMGQGTGELFF
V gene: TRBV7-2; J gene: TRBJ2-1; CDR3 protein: CASSLGASSQYEQFF
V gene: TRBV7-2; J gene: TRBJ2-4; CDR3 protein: CASSLGGDIQYF
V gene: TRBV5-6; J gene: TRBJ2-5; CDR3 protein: CASSRGLAGGQETQYF
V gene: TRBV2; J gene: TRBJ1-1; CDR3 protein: CASSGDVPGTEAFF